This T cell receptor beta chain was documented in a study of neoadjuvant anti-PD-1 for oral cavity cancer. Noted time point: after neoadjuvant nivolumab, at surgical resection. The patients had HPV-negative, locally advanced oral cavity squamous cell carcinoma. There are 12 residues in the CDR3. V lost 8 bases to trimming and J lost 0 bases, with 8 bases between them. The germline V gene has CDR1 MNHEY and CDR2 SMNVEV (reference sequence). Sequencing was performed with immunoSEQ multiplex PCR; in TCRdb, only in-frame clones are kept and a portion is missing. This table has roughly 25,000 clones, around a quarter appearing once.

This chain uses TRBV27 with TRBJ2-7; D tentatively reads TRBD1 or TRBD2 (5 bases each). Specimen: tumor tissue, collected after nivolumab (anti-PD-1) treatment. This receptor was identified in a person between 40 and 85 years old with oral cavity squamous cell carcinoma. The CDR3 DNA reads as TGTGCCAGCCTGGGACCCTCCTACGAGCAGTACTTC. Protein sequence: CASLGPSYEQYF.